Each of the 16 T cell receptor beta chains below was sequenced from the same sample in a study of immune evolution from preneoplasia to lung adenocarcinoma. Assay: immunoSEQ multiplex PCR; the TCRdb copy retains only in-frame clones and omits some. The sample records some 10,000 clones, 75% to 85% being singletons. Source material: FFPE minimally invasive lung adenocarcinoma tissue. Source of these receptors: a donor older than 65 with lung adenocarcinoma.

V is TRBV28 and J is TRBJ2-1; TRBD2 agrees at 13 bases. CDR1 is MDHEN, CDR2 SYDVKM, per germline. This CDR3 contains 16 residues. V shed 4 bases and J 9 bases; nucleotides not matched to a gene: 9. CDR3 in DNA: TGTGCCAGCAGTTCCTGGACTAGCGGGAGAGAGATTGAGCAGTTCTTC. It encodes CASSSWTSGREIEQFF.

The CDR3 loop is CASSPDYEQYF. CDR3 sequence (DNA): TGTGCCAGCTCACCGGACTACGAGCAGTACTTC. The gene calls are TRBV18 and TRBJ2-7; no clear D gene. This CDR3 has 11 amino acids. Germline-derived CDR1 and CDR2 are KGHSH and LQKENI. With 3 bases removed from V and 3 bases from J, the gap between germline ends came to 3 bases.

The gene calls are TRBV11-2 and TRBJ2-7, with TRBD2 as a possible D gene (6 bases). Germline CDR1 SGHAT, CDR2 FQNNGV. Trimming removed 0 bases from V and 0 bases from J, with 12 bases in between. CDR3 length: 16 residues. CDR3 nucleotide sequence: TGTGCCAGCAGCTTAGATCTCGGGGGAAGCTCCTACGAGCAGTACTTC. It encodes CASSLDLGGSSYEQYF. The full variable domain, in which reference TRBV11-2 and TRBJ2-7 provide the parts outside the CDR3, is EAGVAQSPRYKIIEKRQSVAFWCNPISGHATLYWYQQILGQGPKLLIQFQNNGVVDDSQLPKDRFSAERLKGVDSTLKIQPAKLEDSAVYLCASSLDLGGSSYEQYFGPGTRLTVT.

DNA of the CDR3: TGTGCCAGCTCACGTGACCTAGCCGCGAACACCGGGGAGCTGTTTTTT. Translating gives CASSRDLAANTGELFF. The rearrangement joins TRBV18 to TRBJ2-2; D might be TRBD2 (5 bases). V gave up 4 bases and J gave up 0 bases, with 12 bases separating them. The CDR3 runs 16 residues. CDR1 and CDR2 (germline): KGHSH, LQKENI.

The genes are TRBV11-1 and TRBJ2-1; TRBD2 matches at 16 bases. Trimming at V came to 4 bases and at J to 2 bases, leaving 2 bases not matched to a gene. This CDR3 spans 17 amino acids. CDR1 is SGHAT, CDR2 FQDESV, per germline (reference sequence). CDR3 sequence: CASSSGLAGGAYNEQFF. CDR3 bases: TGTGCCAGCAGCTCGGGACTAGCGGGAGGGGCCTACAATGAGCAGTTCTTC.

The genes are TRBV25-1 and TRBJ2-5; D is ambiguous. V lost 1 base and J lost 4, with 10 bases in between. The germline gives CDR1 MGHDK, CDR2 SYGVNS. The CDR3 is 14 residues long. The CDR3 nucleotides read TGTGCCAGCAGTGAATTCAGGTCGGCAGAGACCCAGTACTTC. Encoded protein: CASSEFRSAETQYF.

This clone was found once. The chain joins TRBV6-5 to TRBJ2-7, with a weak D call TRBD1 (7 bases). With 0 bases removed from V and 6 bases from J, the gap between germline ends came to 15 bases. The CDR3 loop spans 15 amino acids. Germline loops: CDR1 MNHEY, CDR2 SVGAGI. This chain's CDR3 is CASSYSPGTAGEQYF. CDR3 bases: TGTGCCAGCAGTTACTCGCCAGGGACAGCGGGCGAGCAGTACTTC.

The chain employs TRBV13 and TRBJ2-1; D ambiguous. The CDR3 runs 15 residues. Germline-derived CDR1 and CDR2 are PRHDT and FYEKMQ (reference sequence). V was clipped by 2 bases and J by 2 bases, with 10 bases between them. The CDR3 bases are TGTGCCAGCAGCTTAAGTCAGGCCGCCTACAATGAGCAGTTCTTC. Protein product: CASSLSQAAYNEQFF.

V and J are TRBV30 and TRBJ1-1; maybe TRBD1 (5 bases). This CDR3 has 14 amino acids. V was shortened by 2 bases and J by 2 bases, with 12 bases between the two germline ends. Germline-derived CDR1 and CDR2 are GTSNPN and SVGIG (reference sequence). In nucleotides, the CDR3 is TGTGCCTGGAGTAAAGATGGGGGAAACACTGAAGCTTTCTTT. Translation: CAWSKDGGNTEAFF.

The chain is built from TRBV19 and TRBJ2-2; no clear D. Trimming pared 1 base from V and 2 bases from J, leaving 8 bases between. The CDR3 is made up of 15 amino acids. From germline, CDR1 is LNHDA and CDR2 SQIVND (reference sequence). CDR3 DNA: TGTGCCAGTAGTATAGGTGGCCAAAACACCGGGGAGCTGTTTTTT. Its translation: CASSIGGQNTGELFF.

This chain links TRBV19 with TRBJ2-1; 8 nucleotides agree with TRBD1. The CDR3 runs to 13 residues. The V gene's germline CDR1 is LNHDA and CDR2 SQIVND (reference sequence). J lost 6 bases, V lost 6 bases, and 4 bases had no gene match. CDR3 coding DNA: TGTGCCAGTAGAATTGACAGGGGCAATGAGCAGTTCTTC. Amino acids: CASRIDRGNEQFF.

J is TRBJ2-1 and V is TRBV30; tentative D call: TRBD2 (6 bases). V gave up 8 bases and J gave up 12 bases, with 20 bases separating them. Germline CDR1 reads GTSNPN; CDR2 reads SVGIG (reference sequence). The CDR3 is made up of 12 amino acids. In DNA, the CDR3 is TGTGCCGGGGTTAAGGGCGGGAACCGGCAGTTCTTC. This gives the protein CAGVKGGNRQFF.

The J gene is TRBJ1-1, the V gene TRBV7-2; 10 bases are a match to TRBD1. Germline trimming cut 5 bases from V and 11 bases from J; bases unmatched to any gene: 17. Germline values: CDR1 SGHTA, CDR2 FQGNSA. The CDR3 runs 16 residues. The CDR3 region is CASSPDFTGTGVGAFF. In nucleotides, the CDR3 is TGTGCCAGCAGCCCCGATTTCACCGGGACAGGGGTTGGGGCTTTCTTT.

The J gene is TRBJ2-2, the V gene TRBV9; 8 bases line up with TRBD2. This CDR3 is 15 amino acids long. The V and J ends lost 3 bases and 3 bases, in that order; junction bases with no gene match: 4. Germline CDR1 and CDR2: SGDLS and YYNGEE. CDR3 DNA sequence: TGTGCCAGCAGCGCCGGGGGGGCGGACACCGGGGAGCTGTTTTTT. Its protein product is CASSAGGADTGELFF.

The chain recombines TRBV5-1 with TRBJ2-7, with 9 bases aligning to TRBD1. The CDR3 contains 13 residues. CDR1 is SGHRS and CDR2 is YFSETQ in the germline V gene. V lost 4 bases, J lost 3 bases, and 2 bases stayed unmatched. CDR3 in amino acids: CASSAGQGYEQYF. Here the CDR3 DNA reads TGCGCCAGCAGCGCGGGACAGGGCTACGAGCAGTACTTC.

This chain connects TRBV7-9 to TRBJ2-1; the match to TRBD2 covers 9 bases. Germline CDR1 and CDR2: SEHNR and FQNEAQ (reference sequence). Trimming removed 6 bases from V and 3 bases from J; junction bases left unmatched: 9. The CDR3 totals 16 residues. The CDR3 sequence: CASSSGLAPLYNEQFF. The DNA of the CDR3 is TGTGCCAGCAGTTCGGGACTAGCCCCACTCTACAATGAGCAGTTCTTC.